Detailed here is one T cell receptor beta chain. As originally analysed: Amplification from reference gene primers served as the basis for estimated nucleated cell counts. Method: immunoSEQ multiplex PCR; TCRdb's copy keeps in-frame clones and lacks some. The V and J calls and clone size come from that table; D and trimming were worked out from the DNA. The sample lists 300,000 to 350,000 clones, about 87% occurring once. This entry belongs to a study of blood T cell repertoires in COVID-19. Overall study: From T cells, B-cell-depleted T cells, or PBMCs came the material, which was cDNA or gDNA.

V lost 2 bases to trimming and J lost 2 bases; unmatched junction nucleotides: 15. Per germline, CDR1 LGHDT and CDR2 YNNKEL (reference sequence). This CDR3 is 18 amino acids long. The chain carries TRBV3-1 (or the pseudogene TRBV3-2) and TRBJ2-7; 7 bases fit TRBD1. The sequenced sample was PBMCs or T cells enriched from blood (not recorded which). The clonotype comes from a man aged 25-45 years who had recovered from COVID-19. The CDR3 protein is CASSQPFGGEGATYEQYF. The CDR3 DNA is TGTGCCAGCAGCCAACCGTTTGGTGGTGAGGGGGCCACCTACGAGCAGTACTTC.